The 32 T cell receptor beta chains below all came from one sample that was sequenced in a study of a mutant IDH1 vaccine in newly diagnosed glioma. Method: immunoSEQ multiplex PCR; TCRdb's copy keeps in-frame clones and lacks some. The table lists 70,000 to 95,000 clones, over 70% of them singletons, with about 5.3% in the top ten. Regarding time point: baseline, week 1 (first vaccination visit). Treatment noted: pre-vaccination baseline after standard-of-care therapy. Sequenced material: PBMCs, taken from a glioma patient treated with radiotherapy, temozolomide or both. These TCRs come from a middle-aged man with glioma. Some clones in this sample may be carry-over from other donors' samples.

The chain carries TRBV5-8 and TRBJ2-4; D gene unclear. CDR3 length: 12 amino acids. CDR1 is SGHTS, CDR2 YDEGEE, per germline. V was cut by 0 bases and J by 5 bases, with 3 bases left in between. In nucleotides, the CDR3 is TGTGCCAGCAGCTTGGTACAAAACATTCAGTACTTC. This gives the protein CASSLVQNIQYF.

This clone turned up a few times. This rearrangement joins TRBV10-1 to TRBJ2-2, with TRBD2 identical over 9 bases. The CDR3 consists of 17 residues. V trimming: 3 bases; J trimming: 3 bases; junction bases outside the gene matches: 8. Looked up from germline, CDR1 is WNHNN and CDR2 is SYGVQD (reference sequence). The CDR3 DNA reads TGCGCCAGCAGTGAAGCCCAGGTAGCGGGGGACACCGGGGAGCTGTTTTTT. This gives the protein CASSEAQVAGDTGELFF.

This rearrangement joins TRBV12-5 to TRBJ1-1, with 10 bases matching TRBD1. Per germline, CDR1 LGHNT and CDR2 FRNRAP. This CDR3 is built from 15 residues. The V and J ends lost 3 bases and 2 bases, in that order; junction bases with no gene match: 3. CDR3 in amino acids: CASGFTTGGNTEAFF. The CDR3 bases are TGTGCTAGTGGTTTCACGACAGGGGGCAACACTGAAGCTTTCTTT. Full variable domain (missing parts from reference TRBV12-5 and TRBJ1-1): DARVTQTPRHKVTEMGQEVTMRCQPILGHNTVFWYRQTMMQGLELLAYFRNRAPLDDSGMPKDRFSAEMPDATLATLKIQPSEPRDSAVYFCASGFTTGGNTEAFFGQGTRLTVV.

The V gene is TRBV29-1, the J gene TRBJ1-4; TRBD1 is a possible D gene (6 bases). The V gene lost 2 bases and the J gene lost 2 bases, with 9 bases spanning the gap. Germline V gene sequence: CDR1 SQVTM, CDR2 ANQGSEA. The length of the CDR3 is 14 residues. The CDR3 protein is CSVELQGTNEKLFF. In DNA form, the CDR3 reads TGCAGCGTTGAACTCCAGGGGACTAATGAAAAACTGTTTTTT.

V usage is TRBV6-1 and J usage is TRBJ2-7, with D uncertain. CDR1 is MNHNS and CDR2 is SASEGT in the germline V gene. V was shortened by 7 bases and J by 5 bases, with 15 bases between the two germline ends. The CDR3 is made up of 13 amino acids. The CDR3 nucleotides read TGTGCCAGCACCTCCGGGCCTCTCAACGAGCAGTACTTC. Translated: CASTSGPLNEQYF.

This chain connects TRBV12-5 to TRBJ2-2; 7 bases align to TRBD2. The CDR3 is 13 amino acids. Germline V gives CDR1 LGHNT, CDR2 FRNRAP. V was pared by 6 bases and J by 3 bases, with 1 base of the junction left unmatched. The CDR3 DNA sequence: TGTGCTAGTGGACGGGGGGACACCGGGGAGCTGTTTTTT. Protein sequence: CASGRGDTGELFF.

This chain uses TRBV18 with TRBJ2-4; 7 bases fit TRBD1. The V and J ends lost 0 bases and 6 bases, in that order; junction bases with no gene match: 5. Germline CDR1 reads KGHSH; CDR2 reads LQKENI. CDR3 length: 15 amino acids. Written as DNA, the CDR3 is TGTGCCAGCTCACCACCGATGGGACAGACAAACATTCAGTACTTC. Translated: CASSPPMGQTNIQYF.

This chain connects TRBV5-6 to TRBJ2-7; D may match TRBD1 or TRBD2 (5 bases each). The CDR3 totals 19 residues. In germline, CDR1 is SGHDT, CDR2 YYEEEE. The V gene lost 4 bases and the J gene lost 7 bases, with 33 bases spanning the gap. The CDR3 protein is CASSPPYSGTTQTRGEQYF. CDR3 nucleotides: TGTGCCAGCAGCCCACCCTACTCGGGGACGACCCAAACAAGGGGAGAGCAGTACTTC.

Points on this clone: The junction differs from germline at one of its ends, possibly a read error. The rearrangement joins TRBV7-6 to TRBJ2-2; D gene uncertain. This CDR3 has 17 residues. Germline CDR1 and CDR2: SGHVS and FNYEAQ. CDR3 DNA sequence: TGTGCCAGCAGCTTAGGGGCCTGGGTGGGGAACACCAGGGAGCTGTTTTTT. Protein: CASSLGAWVGNTRELFF.

CDR3 protein: CASSQVASYQETQYF. Written as DNA, the CDR3 is TGTGCCAGCAGCCAAGTTGCTAGCTACCAAGAGACCCAGTACTTC. The rearrangement links TRBV14 to TRBJ2-5; D might be TRBD2 (5 bases). CDR3 length: 15 amino acids. Trimming took 1 base from V and 0 from J, leaving 9 bases between them. CDR1 SGHDN and CDR2 FVKESK come from the germline V gene.

The chain is built from TRBV27 and TRBJ2-5; 8 bases align to TRBD2. The germline V gene encodes CDR1 MNHEY and CDR2 SMNVEV (reference sequence). J gave up 1 base and V 5 bases, and 12 bases lay outside the gene matches. The CDR3 runs to 17 residues. CDR3 residues: CASSPPPDLAGQETQYF. Written as DNA, the CDR3 is TGTGCCAGCAGTCCCCCCCCCGATCTAGCGGGCCAAGAGACCCAGTACTTC.

V gene TRBV29-1 combines with J gene TRBJ1-2; 8 nucleotides align to TRBD1. Germline assignment: CDR1 SQVTM and CDR2 ANQGSEA. The J segment lost 5 bases and the V segment lost 7 bases, leaving 12 bases of the junction unmatched. The CDR3 length is 14 residues. CDR3 region: CSANFPGTGYGYTF. Written as DNA, the CDR3 is TGCAGCGCTAACTTCCCCGGGACAGGTTATGGCTACACCTTC.

This chain uses TRBV6-6 with TRBJ2-7; TRBD1 is a possible D gene (5 bases). The V end was cut by 5 bases, the J end by 1 base, with 15 bases between. The CDR3 is made up of 15 amino acids. CDR1 and CDR2 from the germline V gene are MNHNY and SVGAGI (reference sequence). The CDR3 reads CASSDSHPRSYEQYF. The CDR3 bases are TGTGCCAGCAGTGACAGTCACCCTAGGTCCTACGAGCAGTACTTC.

This clone was observed a few times. The chain joins TRBV30 to TRBJ1-1; possibly TRBD1 for D (5 bases). Germline CDR1 GTSNPN, CDR2 SVGIG (reference sequence). This CDR3 has 13 residues. V lost 2 bases and J lost 7, with 14 bases in between. This CDR3 reads CAWSFTGHVEAFF. Written as DNA, the CDR3 is TGTGCCTGGAGTTTTACAGGTCATGTTGAAGCTTTCTTT.

The rearrangement uses TRBV5-1 and TRBJ2-3; a possible D gene is TRBD2 (6 bases). From germline, CDR1 is SGHRS and CDR2 YFSETQ. V lost 5 bases and J 2 bases, leaving 9 bases between the germline ends. The CDR3 totals 13 residues. CDR3 coding DNA: TGCGCCAGCAGTAGCGGCCCCACAGATACGCAGTATTTT. It is translated as CASSSGPTDTQYF.

The rearrangement uses TRBV19 and TRBJ1-2; D is uncertain. Germline CDR1 LNHDA, CDR2 SQIVND (reference sequence). This CDR3 has 15 residues. V was clipped by 3 bases and J by 4 bases, with 15 bases between them. CDR3 DNA: TGTGCCAGTAGTATTTTTATTGGGCAGCGCTATGGCTACACCTTC. It specifies CASSIFIGQRYGYTF.

The J gene is TRBJ1-5, the V gene TRBV30; TRBD1 matches at 10 bases. The CDR3 contains 14 residues. Germline V gene lookup returns CDR1 GTSNPN and CDR2 SVGIG (reference sequence). Unmatched junction bases numbered 7, after V lost 5 bases and J lost 6 bases. In nucleotides, the CDR3 is TGTGCCTGGGGGAGGACAGGGGGAAGTCAGCCCCAGCATTTT. Translation: CAWGRTGGSQPQHF.

This clone is medium-sized (0.01 to 0.1%) within its sample. The chain's CDR3 is CASSLRTAGGHSPLHF. CDR3 bases: TGCGCCAGCAGCCTAAGGACGGCGGGAGGGCATTCACCCCTCCACTTT. The genes are TRBV5-1 and TRBJ1-6; D gene uncertain. This CDR3 is 16 amino acids long. Germline V lookup: CDR1 SGHRS, CDR2 YFSETQ. V lost 4 bases, J lost 8 bases, and 19 bases lay in between.

This chain connects TRBV5-1 to TRBJ2-5; TRBD1 is a possible D gene (6 bases). The better agreement between TRBJ2-7 and the DNA end casts doubt on the J call. In germline, CDR1 is SGHRS, CDR2 YFSETQ. This CDR3 is 19 amino acids long. The CDR3 spells CASSLARGNGPLGSYEQYF. CDR3 bases: TGCGCCAGCAGCTTGGCCAGGGGAAACGGACCCCTAGGCTCCTACGAGCAGTACTTC.

The chain has TRBV4-2 and TRBJ2-1, with TRBD2 matching 13 bases. In germline, CDR1 is LGHNA, CDR2 YNFKEQ. The junction had 4 bases not matched to a gene; V was cut back by 3 bases and J by 8 bases. The CDR3 sequence is 15 residues long. In DNA form, the CDR3 reads TGTGCCAGCAGCCAGGGGACTAGCGGGGTAGATGAGCAGTTCTTC. Translated, it gives CASSQGTSGVDEQFF.

This chain uses TRBV19 with TRBJ1-3; no reliable D call. The CDR3 is 13 residues long. The germline V gene has CDR1 LNHDA and CDR2 SQIVND (reference sequence). V shed 9 bases and J shed 0 bases, with 9 bases lying between them. CDR3 sequence: CASHTYSGNTIYF. In nucleotides, the CDR3 is TGTGCCAGCCACACCTACTCTGGAAACACCATATATTTT.

This chain connects TRBV5-1 to TRBJ2-5; the match to TRBD1 covers 7 bases. This CDR3 region has 13 residues. Germline V gives CDR1 SGHRS, CDR2 YFSETQ. J gave up 5 bases and V 3 bases, and 4 bases lay outside the gene matches. The CDR3 nucleotides read TGCGCCAGCAGCTCCGGACAGGAGGAGACCCAGTACTTC. Its protein is CASSSGQEETQYF.

This chain uses TRBV5-5 with TRBJ2-1, with 11 bases that match TRBD2. Germline CDR1 reads SGHKS; CDR2 reads YYEKEE (reference sequence). The CDR3 length is 13 residues. With 7 bases clipped from V and 7 bases from J, the junction kept 4 bases outside the gene matches. This CDR3 is CASLAGGLNEQFF. The CDR3 nucleotides read TGTGCCAGCCTAGCGGGGGGCCTAAATGAGCAGTTCTTC.

This rearrangement joins TRBV15 to TRBJ2-5; 8 bases fit TRBD1. This CDR3 region has 15 residues. Germline assignment: CDR1 LNHNV and CDR2 YYDKDF (reference sequence). Unmatched junction bases numbered 3, after V lost 3 bases and J lost 0 bases. This CDR3 is CATSRTGEYQETQYF. CDR3 in DNA: TGTGCCACCAGCAGGACAGGGGAGTACCAAGAGACCCAGTACTTC. Supplemented by reference TRBV15 and TRBJ2-5, the full variable domain reads DAMVIQNPRYQVTQFGKPVTLSCSQTLNHNVMYWYQQKSSQAPKLLFHYYDKDFNNEADTPDNFQSRRPNTSFCFLDIRSPGLGDTAMYLCATSRTGEYQETQYFGPGTRLLVL.

This clone came up once. The chain uses TRBV14 and TRBJ1-2; possibly TRBD1 for D (6 bases). Trimming removed 0 bases from V and 4 bases from J, with 9 bases in between. Germline V gene data show CDR1 as SGHDN and CDR2 as FVKESK. CDR3 length: 14 amino acids. The CDR3 loop reads CASSQDPRGYGYTF. Written as DNA, the CDR3 is TGTGCCAGCAGCCAAGATCCCAGGGGCTATGGCTACACCTTC.

The gene calls are TRBV5-4 and TRBJ1-2, with D possibly matching TRBD1 (5 bases). The CDR3 spans 17 residues. Germline V gives CDR1 SGHNT, CDR2 YYREEE (reference sequence). Trimming took 0 bases from V and 8 from J, leaving 23 bases between them. CDR3 amino acids: CASSLASGTTLWGGYTF. Here the CDR3 DNA reads TGTGCCAGCAGCTTGGCGTCAGGGACTACTCTTTGGGGGGGCTACACCTTC. Supplemented by reference TRBV5-4 and TRBJ1-2, the full variable domain reads ETGVTQSPTHLIKTRGQQVTLRCSSQSGHNTVSWYQQALGQGPQFIFQYYREEENGRGNFPPRFSGLQFPNYSSELNVNALELDDSALYLCASSLASGTTLWGGYTFGSGTRLTVV.

CDR3 coding DNA: TGTGCCAGCAGCCACCGGGACAGGGATACTAATGAAAAACTGTTTTTT. Protein sequence: CASSHRDRDTNEKLFF. The chain has TRBV7-9 and TRBJ1-4; TRBD1 agrees at 9 bases. This CDR3 comprises 16 residues. Germline-derived CDR1 and CDR2 are SEHNR and FQNEAQ (reference sequence). The ends lost 5 bases at V and 2 bases at J; junction bases unmatched: 6.

The chain carries TRBV21-1 and TRBJ2-2; no check of the table's D call, TRBD2, against the DNA was made. TRBV21-1 is recorded as a pseudogene. This CDR3 has 17 residues. CDR3 nucleotide sequence: TGTGCCAGCAGCCAAGTCACTAGCGGGGCGTACTGTGGGGAGCTGTTTTTT. It encodes CASSQVTSGAYCGELFF.

The chain recombines TRBV5-6 with TRBJ2-2; D is tentatively TRBD1 or TRBD2 (6 bases each). This CDR3 spans 16 amino acids. CDR1 and CDR2 (germline): SGHDT, YYEEEE. Trimming pared 1 base from V and 6 bases from J, leaving 16 bases between. CDR3 DNA: TGTGCCAGCAGCTTGTCAGGGGCGGGGAAAGCCGGGGAGCTGTTTTTT. It specifies CASSLSGAGKAGELFF.

This chain uses TRBV5-8 with TRBJ1-5; D is unclear. The V end lost 4 bases, the J end lost 0 bases, and 11 bases lay between the germline ends. Germline V gene data show CDR1 as SGHTS and CDR2 as YDEGEE. The CDR3 loop spans 15 amino acids. The CDR3 DNA reads as TGTGCCAGCAGCCGGTTAGGGTATAGCAATCAGCCCCAGCATTTT. This encodes CASSRLGYSNQPQHF.

This chain joins TRBV4-1 and TRBJ1-1; 7 bases are shared with TRBD1. This CDR3 comprises 15 residues. The J segment lost 0 bases and the V segment lost 5 bases, leaving 6 bases of the junction unmatched. CDR1 is MGHRA and CDR2 is YSYEKL in the germline V gene. The CDR3 sequence: CASSLLDRLNTEAFF. Here the CDR3 DNA reads TGCGCCAGCAGCTTGTTGGACAGGTTGAACACTGAAGCTTTCTTT.

This clone came up once. The genes are TRBV5-1 and TRBJ2-7; D may be TRBD2 (6 bases). Trimming left V 0 bases short and J 2 bases short, with 15 bases between. The germline gives CDR1 SGHRS, CDR2 YFSETQ. This CDR3 has 16 amino acids. The CDR3 nucleotides are TGCGCCAGCAGCTTGGAAGCGGGCAGGCAAGCCTACGAGCAGTACTTC. Amino acids: CASSLEAGRQAYEQYF.